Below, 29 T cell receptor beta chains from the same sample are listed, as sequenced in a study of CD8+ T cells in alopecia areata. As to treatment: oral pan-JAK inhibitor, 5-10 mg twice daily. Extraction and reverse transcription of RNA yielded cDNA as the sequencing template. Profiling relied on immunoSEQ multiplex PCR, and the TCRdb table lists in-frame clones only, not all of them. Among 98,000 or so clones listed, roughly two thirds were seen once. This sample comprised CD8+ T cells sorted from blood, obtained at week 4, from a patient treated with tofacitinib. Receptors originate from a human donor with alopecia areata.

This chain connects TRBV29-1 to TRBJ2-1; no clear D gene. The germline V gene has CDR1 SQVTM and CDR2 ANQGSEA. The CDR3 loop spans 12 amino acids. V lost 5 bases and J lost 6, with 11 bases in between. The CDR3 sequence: CSVLIGLNEQFF. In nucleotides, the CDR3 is TGCAGCGTTTTGATCGGGCTCAATGAGCAGTTCTTC.

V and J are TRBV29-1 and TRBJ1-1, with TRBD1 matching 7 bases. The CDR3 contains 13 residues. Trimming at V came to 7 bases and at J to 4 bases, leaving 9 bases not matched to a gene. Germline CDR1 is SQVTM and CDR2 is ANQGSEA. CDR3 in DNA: TGCAGCGCTCTGACAGGGACGGGCACTGAAGCTTTCTTT. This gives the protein CSALTGTGTEAFF.

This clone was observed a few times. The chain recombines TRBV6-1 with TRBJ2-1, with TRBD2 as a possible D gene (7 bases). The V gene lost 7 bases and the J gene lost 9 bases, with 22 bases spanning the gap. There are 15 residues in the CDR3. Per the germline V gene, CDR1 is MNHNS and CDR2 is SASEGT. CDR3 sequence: CASIRGATSQVEQFF. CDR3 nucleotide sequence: TGTGCCAGCATTCGGGGGGCGACTAGCCAAGTTGAGCAGTTCTTC.

The CDR3 region is CASSMGLAGSAYNEQFF. DNA of the CDR3: TGTGCCAGCAGTATGGGACTAGCGGGAAGCGCCTACAATGAGCAGTTCTTC. This chain joins TRBV27 and TRBJ2-1; 13 bases are a match to TRBD2. The CDR3 has 17 amino acids. J lost 2 bases, V lost 5 bases, and 6 bases had no gene match. Germline CDR1 and CDR2: MNHEY and SMNVEV (reference sequence).

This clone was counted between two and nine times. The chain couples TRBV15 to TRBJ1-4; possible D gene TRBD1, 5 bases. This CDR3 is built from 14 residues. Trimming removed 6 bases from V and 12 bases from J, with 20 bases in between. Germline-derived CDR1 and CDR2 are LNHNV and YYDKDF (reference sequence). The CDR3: CATSERHSARELFF. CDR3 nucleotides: TGTGCCACCAGTGAGAGACACTCAGCCAGGGAACTGTTTTTT. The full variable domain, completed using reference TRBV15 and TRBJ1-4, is DAMVIQNPRYQVTQFGKPVTLSCSQTLNHNVMYWYQQKSSQAPKLLFHYYDKDFNNEADTPDNFQSRRPNTSFCFLDIRSPGLGDTAMYLCATSERHSARELFFGSGTQLSVL.

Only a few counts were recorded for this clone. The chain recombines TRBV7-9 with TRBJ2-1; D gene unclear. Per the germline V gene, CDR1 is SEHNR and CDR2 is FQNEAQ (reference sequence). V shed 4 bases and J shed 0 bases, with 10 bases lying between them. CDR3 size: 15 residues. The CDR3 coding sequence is TGTGCCAGCAGCTCCGACTTAAGCTCCTACAATGAGCAGTTCTTC. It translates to CASSSDLSSYNEQFF.

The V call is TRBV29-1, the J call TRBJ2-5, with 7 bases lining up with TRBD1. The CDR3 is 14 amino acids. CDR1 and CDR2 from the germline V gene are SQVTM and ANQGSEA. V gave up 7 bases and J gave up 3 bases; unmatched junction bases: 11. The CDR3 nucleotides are TGCAGCGCAGATACAGGGGTTCGGAAAGAGACCCAGTACTTC. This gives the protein CSADTGVRKETQYF.

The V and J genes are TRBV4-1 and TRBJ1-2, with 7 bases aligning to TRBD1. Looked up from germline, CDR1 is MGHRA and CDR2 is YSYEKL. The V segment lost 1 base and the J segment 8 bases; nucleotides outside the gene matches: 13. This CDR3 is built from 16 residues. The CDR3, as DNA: TGCGCCAGCAGCCAAGTAGCAAGAGGGGGCCTGGTCGGCTACACCTTC. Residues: CASSQVARGGLVGYTF.

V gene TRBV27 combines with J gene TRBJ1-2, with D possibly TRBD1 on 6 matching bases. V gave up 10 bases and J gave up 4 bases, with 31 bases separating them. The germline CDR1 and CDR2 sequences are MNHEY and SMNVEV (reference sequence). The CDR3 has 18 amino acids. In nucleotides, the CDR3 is TGTGCCACCGCGCCCCTAAGGACAGTGCCCCAATCCTCCTATGGCTACACCTTC. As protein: CATAPLRTVPQSSYGYTF.

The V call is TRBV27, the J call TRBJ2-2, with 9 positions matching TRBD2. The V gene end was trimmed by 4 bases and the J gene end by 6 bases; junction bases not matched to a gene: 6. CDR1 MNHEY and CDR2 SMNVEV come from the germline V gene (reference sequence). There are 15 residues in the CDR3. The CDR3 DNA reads TGTGCCAGCAGTTGGGTAGCGGGAGTTGCCGGGGAGCTGTTTTTT. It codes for CASSWVAGVAGELFF.

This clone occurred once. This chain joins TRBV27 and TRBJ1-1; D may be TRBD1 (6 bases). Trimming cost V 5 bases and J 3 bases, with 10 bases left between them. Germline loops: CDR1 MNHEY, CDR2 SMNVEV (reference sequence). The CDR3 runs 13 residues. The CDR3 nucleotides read TGTGCCAGCAGTCCATGGACAGACACTGAAGCTTTCTTT. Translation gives CASSPWTDTEAFF.

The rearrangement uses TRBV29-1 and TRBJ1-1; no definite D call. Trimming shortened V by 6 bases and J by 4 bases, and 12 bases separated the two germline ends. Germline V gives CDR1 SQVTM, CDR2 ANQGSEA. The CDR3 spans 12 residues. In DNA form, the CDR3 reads TGCAGCGTCTTAGACGGGAGCACTGAAGCTTTCTTT. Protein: CSVLDGSTEAFF.

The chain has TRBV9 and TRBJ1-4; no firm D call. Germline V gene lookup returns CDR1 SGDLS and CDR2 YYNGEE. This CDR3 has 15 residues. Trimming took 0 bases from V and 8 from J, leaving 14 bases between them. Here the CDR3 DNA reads TGTGCCAGCAGCGTAGACGGGTCCGCGGGGGAAAAACTGTTTTTT. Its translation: CASSVDGSAGEKLFF.

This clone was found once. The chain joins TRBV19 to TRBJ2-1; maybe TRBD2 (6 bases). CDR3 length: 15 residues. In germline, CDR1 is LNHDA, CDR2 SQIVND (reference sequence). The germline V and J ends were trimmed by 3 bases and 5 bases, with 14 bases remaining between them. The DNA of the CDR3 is TGTGCCAGTAGTATCTTAGCGGTGGCGGACAATGAGCAGTTCTTC. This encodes CASSILAVADNEQFF.

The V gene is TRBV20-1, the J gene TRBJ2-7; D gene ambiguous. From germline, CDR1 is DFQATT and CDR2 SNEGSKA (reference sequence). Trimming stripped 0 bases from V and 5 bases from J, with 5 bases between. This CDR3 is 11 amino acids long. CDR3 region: CSARDLHEQYF. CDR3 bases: TGCAGTGCTAGAGATCTCCACGAGCAGTACTTC.

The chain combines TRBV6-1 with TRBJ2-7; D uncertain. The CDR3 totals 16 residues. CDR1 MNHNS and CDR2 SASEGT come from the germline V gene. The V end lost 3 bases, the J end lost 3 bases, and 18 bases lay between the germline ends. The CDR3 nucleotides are TGTGCCAGCAGTGACAACCTAGGATCGTTTGGCTACGAGCAGTACTTC. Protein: CASSDNLGSFGYEQYF.

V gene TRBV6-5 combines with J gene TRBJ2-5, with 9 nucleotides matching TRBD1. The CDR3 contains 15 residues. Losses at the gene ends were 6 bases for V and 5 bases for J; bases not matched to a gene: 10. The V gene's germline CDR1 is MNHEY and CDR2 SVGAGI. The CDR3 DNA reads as TGTGCCAGCAGGCTACAGGGGGCGCTGAGGGAGACCCAGTACTTC. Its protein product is CASRLQGALRETQYF.

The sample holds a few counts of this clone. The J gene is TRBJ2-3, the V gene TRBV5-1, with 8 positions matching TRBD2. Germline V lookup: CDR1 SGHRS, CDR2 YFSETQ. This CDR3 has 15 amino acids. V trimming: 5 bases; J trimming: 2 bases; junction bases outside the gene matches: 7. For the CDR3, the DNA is TGCGCCAGCAGTCGAGCGGGAGTGATCACAGATACGCAGTATTTT. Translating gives CASSRAGVITDTQYF. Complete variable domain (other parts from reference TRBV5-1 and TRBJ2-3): KAGVTQTPRYLIKTRGQQVTLSCSPISGHRSVSWYQQTPGQGLQFLFEYFSETQRNKGNFPGRFSGRQFSNSRSEMNVSTLELGDSALYLCASSRAGVITDTQYFGPGTRLTVL.

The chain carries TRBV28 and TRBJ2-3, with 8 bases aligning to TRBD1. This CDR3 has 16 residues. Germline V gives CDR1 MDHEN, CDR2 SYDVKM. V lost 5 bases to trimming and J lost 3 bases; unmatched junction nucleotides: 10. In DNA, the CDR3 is TGTGCCAGCAGTCCACGCCGGGACAGGAGTACAGATACGCAGTATTTT. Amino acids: CASSPRRDRSTDTQYF.

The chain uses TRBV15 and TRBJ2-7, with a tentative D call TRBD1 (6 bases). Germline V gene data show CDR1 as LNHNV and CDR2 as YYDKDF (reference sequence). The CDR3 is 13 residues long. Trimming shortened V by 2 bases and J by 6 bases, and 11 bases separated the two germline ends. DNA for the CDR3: TGTGCCACCAGCAGAACTACAGGGCGCGAGCAGTACTTC. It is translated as CATSRTTGREQYF.

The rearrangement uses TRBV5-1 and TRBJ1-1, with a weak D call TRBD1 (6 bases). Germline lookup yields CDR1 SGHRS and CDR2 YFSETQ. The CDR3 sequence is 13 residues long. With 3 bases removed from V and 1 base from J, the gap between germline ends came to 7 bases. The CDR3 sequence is CASSWGQNTEAFF. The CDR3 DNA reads TGCGCCAGCAGCTGGGGACAGAACACTGAAGCTTTCTTT.

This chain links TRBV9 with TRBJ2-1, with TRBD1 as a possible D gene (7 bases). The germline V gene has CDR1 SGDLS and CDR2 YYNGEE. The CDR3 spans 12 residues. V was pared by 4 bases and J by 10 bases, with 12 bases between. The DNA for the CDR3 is TGTGCCAGCAGCACAGCAGGGGGGGAGCAGTTCTTC. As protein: CASSTAGGEQFF.

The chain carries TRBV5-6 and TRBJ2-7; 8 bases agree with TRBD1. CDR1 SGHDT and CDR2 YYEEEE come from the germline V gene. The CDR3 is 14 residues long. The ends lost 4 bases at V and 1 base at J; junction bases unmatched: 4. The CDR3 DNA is TGTGCCAGCAGCCCAGGGGGCTGGTCCTACGAGCAGTACTTC. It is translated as CASSPGGWSYEQYF.

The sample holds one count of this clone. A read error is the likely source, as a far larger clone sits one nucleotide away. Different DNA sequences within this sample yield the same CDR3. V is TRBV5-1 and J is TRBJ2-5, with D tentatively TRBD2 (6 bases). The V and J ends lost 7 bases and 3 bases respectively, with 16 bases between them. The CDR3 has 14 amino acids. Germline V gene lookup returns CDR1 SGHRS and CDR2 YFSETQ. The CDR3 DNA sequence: TGCGCCAGCGGGGGACTCACTTCCGAAGAGACCCAGTACTTC. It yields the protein CASGGLTSEETQYF.

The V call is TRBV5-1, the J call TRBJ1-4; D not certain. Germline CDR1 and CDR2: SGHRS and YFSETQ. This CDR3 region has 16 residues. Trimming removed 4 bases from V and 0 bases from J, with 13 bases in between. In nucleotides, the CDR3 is TGCGCCAGCAGCGAGGGTACACGCACAACTAATGAAAAACTGTTTTTT. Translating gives CASSEGTRTTNEKLFF. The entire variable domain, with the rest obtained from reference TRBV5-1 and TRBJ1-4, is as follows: KAGVTQTPRYLIKTRGQQVTLSCSPISGHRSVSWYQQTPGQGLQFLFEYFSETQRNKGNFPGRFSGRQFSNSRSEMNVSTLELGDSALYLCASSEGTRTTNEKLFFGSGTQLSVL.

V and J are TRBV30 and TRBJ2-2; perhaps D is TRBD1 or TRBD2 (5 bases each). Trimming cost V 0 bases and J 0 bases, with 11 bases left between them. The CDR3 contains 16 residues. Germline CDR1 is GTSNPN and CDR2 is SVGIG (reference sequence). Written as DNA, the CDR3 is TGTGCCTGGAGTGTAAACCGGGGCGCGAACACCGGGGAGCTGTTTTTT. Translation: CAWSVNRGANTGELFF. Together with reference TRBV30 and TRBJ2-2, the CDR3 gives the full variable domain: SQTIHQWPATLVQPVGSPLSLECTVEGTSNPNLYWYRQAAGRGLQLLFYSVGIGQISSEVPQNLSASRPQDRQFILSSKKLLLSDSGFYLCAWSVNRGANTGELFFGEGSRLTVL.

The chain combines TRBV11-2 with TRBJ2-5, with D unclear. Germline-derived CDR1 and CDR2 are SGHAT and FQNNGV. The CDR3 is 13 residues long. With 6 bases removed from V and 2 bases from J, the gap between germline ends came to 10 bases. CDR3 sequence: CASRYTQQETQYF. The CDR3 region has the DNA TGTGCCAGCAGATATACACAGCAAGAGACCCAGTACTTC.

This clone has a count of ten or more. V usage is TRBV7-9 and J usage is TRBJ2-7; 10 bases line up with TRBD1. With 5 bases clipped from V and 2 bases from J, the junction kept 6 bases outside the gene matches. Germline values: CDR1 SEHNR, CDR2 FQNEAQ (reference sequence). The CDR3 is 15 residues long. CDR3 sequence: CASSDPGQGTYEQYF. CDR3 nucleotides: TGTGCCAGCAGCGACCCGGGACAGGGGACCTACGAGCAGTACTTC.

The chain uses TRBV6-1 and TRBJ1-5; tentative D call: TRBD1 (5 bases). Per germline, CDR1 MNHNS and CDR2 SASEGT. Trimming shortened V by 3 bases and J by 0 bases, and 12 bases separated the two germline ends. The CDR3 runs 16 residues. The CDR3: CASSEQGPFSNQPQHF. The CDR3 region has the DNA TGTGCCAGCAGTGAGCAGGGCCCATTTAGCAATCAGCCCCAGCATTTT.